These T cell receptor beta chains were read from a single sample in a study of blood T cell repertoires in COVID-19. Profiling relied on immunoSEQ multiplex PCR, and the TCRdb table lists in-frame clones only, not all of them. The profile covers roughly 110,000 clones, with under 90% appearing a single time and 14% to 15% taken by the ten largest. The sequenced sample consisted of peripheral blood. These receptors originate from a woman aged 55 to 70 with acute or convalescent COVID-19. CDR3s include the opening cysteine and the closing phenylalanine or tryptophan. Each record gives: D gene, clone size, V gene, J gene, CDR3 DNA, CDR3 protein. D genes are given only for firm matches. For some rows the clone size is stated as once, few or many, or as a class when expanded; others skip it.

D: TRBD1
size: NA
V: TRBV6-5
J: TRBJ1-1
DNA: TGTGCCAGCAGTTACTCGGTAAGGACAGGCAACACTGAAGCTTTCTTT
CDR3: CASSYSVRTGNTEAFF

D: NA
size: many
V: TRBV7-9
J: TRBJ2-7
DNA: TGTGCCAGCAGCTTAGCAGGGGTGGACTACGAGCAGTACTTC
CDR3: CASSLAGVDYEQYF

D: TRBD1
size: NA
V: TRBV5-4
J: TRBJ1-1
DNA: TGTGCCAGCAGCTGGGGGGGACAGGGGAACACTGAAGCTTTCTTT
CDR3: CASSWGGQGNTEAFF

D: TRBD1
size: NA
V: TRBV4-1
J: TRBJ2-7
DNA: TGCGCCAGCAGCCAAGGGGGGACAGGGGGCCTCGAGCAGTACTTC
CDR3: CASSQGGTGGLEQYF

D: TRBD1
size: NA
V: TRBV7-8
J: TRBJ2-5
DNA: TGTGCCAGCAGCTTACCATCGGACAGGATGGGGACCCAGTACTTC
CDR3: CASSLPSDRMGTQYF

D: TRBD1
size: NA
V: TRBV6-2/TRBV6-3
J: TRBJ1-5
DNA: TGTGCCAGCAGTCCCGGGACAGGGTATCAGCCCCAGCATTTT
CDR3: CASSPGTGYQPQHF

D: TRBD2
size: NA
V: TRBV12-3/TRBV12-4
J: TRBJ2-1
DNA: TGTGCCAGCAGCCGCGGGACTAGCGGGCAGTTCTTC
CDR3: CASSRGTSGQFF

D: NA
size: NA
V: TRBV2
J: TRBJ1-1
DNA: TGTGCCAGCAGTGTTTTCGGGACAGAAGCTTTCTTT
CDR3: CASSVFGTEAFF

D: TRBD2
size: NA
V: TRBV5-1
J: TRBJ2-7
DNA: TGCGCCAGCAGCGCAGGACCGGGACTAGGCTACGAGCAGTACTTC
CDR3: CASSAGPGLGYEQYF

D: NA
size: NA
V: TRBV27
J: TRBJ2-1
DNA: TGTGCCAGCAGCGAACAGGGAAATTACAATGAGCAGTTCTTC
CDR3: CASSEQGNYNEQFF

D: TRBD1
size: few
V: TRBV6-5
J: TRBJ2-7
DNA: TGTGCCAGCAGTCCGCGGACAGGGGTTAGCGAGCAGTACTTC
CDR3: CASSPRTGVSEQYF

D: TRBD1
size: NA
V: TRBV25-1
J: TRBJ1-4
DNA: TGTGCCAGCAGTGAGGCGGGACAGAAAAATGAAAAACTGTTTTTT
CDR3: CASSEAGQKNEKLFF

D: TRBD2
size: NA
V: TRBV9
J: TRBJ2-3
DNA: TGTGCCAGCAGCCCCCGGGGGGGCACAGATACGCAGTATTTT
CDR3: CASSPRGGTDTQYF

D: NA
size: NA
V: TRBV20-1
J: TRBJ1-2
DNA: TGCAGTGCTAGTCTCTCGGGTCGGAAGGGCTACACCTTC
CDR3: CSASLSGRKGYTF

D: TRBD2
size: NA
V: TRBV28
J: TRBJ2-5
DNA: TGTGCCAGCAGTTTATTCTGGGGACTAGCGGGAGGGCCAGAGACCCAGTACTTC
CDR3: CASSLFWGLAGGPETQYF

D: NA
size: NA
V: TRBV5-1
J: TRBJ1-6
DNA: TGCGCCAGCACCCCATCAGGGTTGAATTCACCCCTCCACTTT
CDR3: CASTPSGLNSPLHF

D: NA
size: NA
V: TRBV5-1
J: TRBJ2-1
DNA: TGCGCCAGCAGCTTGGACAGATCCCCTTACAATGAGCAGTTCTTC
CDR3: CASSLDRSPYNEQFF

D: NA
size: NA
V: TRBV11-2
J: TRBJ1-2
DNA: TGTGCCAGCAGCTTAGACAGGAACTATGGCTACACCTTC
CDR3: CASSLDRNYGYTF

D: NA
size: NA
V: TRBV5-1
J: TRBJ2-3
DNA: TGCGCCAGCAGCTTGTCCTTCGTAGATACGCAGTATTTT
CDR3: CASSLSFVDTQYF

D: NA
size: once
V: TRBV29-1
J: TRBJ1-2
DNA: TGCAGCGTCACGTTTACGACAGGCCGGGGCTACACCTTC
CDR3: CSVTFTTGRGYTF

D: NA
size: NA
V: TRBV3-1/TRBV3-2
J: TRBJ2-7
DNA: TGTGCCAGCAGCCAAGATCTTGTCAGCGGGCTGACCTACGAGCAGTACTTC
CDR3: CASSQDLVSGLTYEQYF

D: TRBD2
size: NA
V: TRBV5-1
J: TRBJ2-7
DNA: TGCGCCAGCAGCTTGCAGCGGGAGGCATACGAGCAGTACTTC
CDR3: CASSLQREAYEQYF

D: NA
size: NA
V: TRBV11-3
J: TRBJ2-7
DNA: TGTGCCAGCAGCCTACAGGGAGGGGGGGAGCAGTACTTC
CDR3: CASSLQGGGEQYF

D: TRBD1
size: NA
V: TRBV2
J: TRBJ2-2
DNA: TGTGCCAGCAGCAGGGGGCGAGGAACCGGGGAGCTGTTTTTT
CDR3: CASSRGRGTGELFF

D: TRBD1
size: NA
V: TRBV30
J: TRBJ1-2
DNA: TGTGCCTGGAGTACAGGGGGCGCGTCGGAGTATGGCTACACCTTC
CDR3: CAWSTGGASEYGYTF

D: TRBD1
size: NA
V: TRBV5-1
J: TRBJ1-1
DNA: TGCGCCAGCAGCTTTACAGGGGACTCCACTGAAGCTTTCTTT
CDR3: CASSFTGDSTEAFF

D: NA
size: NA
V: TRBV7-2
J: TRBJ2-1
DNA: TGTGCCAGCAGCCCCCAGCGGATCTCCTACAATGAGCAGTTCTTC
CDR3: CASSPQRISYNEQFF

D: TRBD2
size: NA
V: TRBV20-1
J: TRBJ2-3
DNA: TGCAGTGCTAGTCCAGCGGGGAGCACAGATACGCAGTATTTT
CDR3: CSASPAGSTDTQYF

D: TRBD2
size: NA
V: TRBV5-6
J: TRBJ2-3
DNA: TGTGCCAGCAGCCCGGGACTAGCTGGCGATACGCAGTATTTT
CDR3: CASSPGLAGDTQYF

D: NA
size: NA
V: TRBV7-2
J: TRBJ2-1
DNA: TGTGCCAGCAGCGCCACTCACGGCTCCTACAATGAGCAGTTCTTC
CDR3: CASSATHGSYNEQFF

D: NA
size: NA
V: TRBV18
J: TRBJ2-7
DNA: TGTGCCAGCTCAGCCCGGGAAGACGAGCAGTACTTC
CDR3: CASSAREDEQYF

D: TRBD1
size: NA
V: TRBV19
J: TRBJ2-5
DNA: TGTGCCAGTAGTATAACAGGGGGCAGTGGGGAGACCCAGTACTTC
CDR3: CASSITGGSGETQYF

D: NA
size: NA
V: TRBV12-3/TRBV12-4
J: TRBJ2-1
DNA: TGTGCCAGCAGTTTCCCCCCTCACAATGAGCAGTTCTTC
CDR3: CASSFPPHNEQFF

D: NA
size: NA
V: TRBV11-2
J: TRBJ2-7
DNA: TGTGCCAGCAGCTTCCTGACTTTCCACGAGCAGTACTTC
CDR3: CASSFLTFHEQYF

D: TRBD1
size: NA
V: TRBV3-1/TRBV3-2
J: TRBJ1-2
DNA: TGTGCCAGCAGCCACACTCTCCGGGACAGTGCTGGTGGCTACACCTTC
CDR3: CASSHTLRDSAGGYTF

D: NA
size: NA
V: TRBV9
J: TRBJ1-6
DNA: TGTGCCAGCAGCACACGAGGGATAGAATCACCCCTCCACTTT
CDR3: CASSTRGIESPLHF

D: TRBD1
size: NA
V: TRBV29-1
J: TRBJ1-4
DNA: TGCAGCGGGGGACAGGGCACACCAGATGAAAAACTGTTTTTT
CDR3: CSGGQGTPDEKLFF

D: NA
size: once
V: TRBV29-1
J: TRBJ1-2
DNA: TGCAGCGTGGAGCCAACCTATGGCTACACCTTC
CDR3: CSVEPTYGYTF

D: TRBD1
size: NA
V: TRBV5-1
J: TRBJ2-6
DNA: TGCGCCAGCAGCCCACAGGGGCCTGGGGCCAACGTCCTGACTTTC
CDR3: CASSPQGPGANVLTF

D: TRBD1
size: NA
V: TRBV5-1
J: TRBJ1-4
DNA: TGCGCCAGCAGTCAGGGGGCGACTAATGAAAAACTGTTTTTT
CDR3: CASSQGATNEKLFF

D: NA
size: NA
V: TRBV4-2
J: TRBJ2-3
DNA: TGTGCCAGCAGCCAAGGGGCAGGAAGCACAGATACGCAGTATTTT
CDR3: CASSQGAGSTDTQYF

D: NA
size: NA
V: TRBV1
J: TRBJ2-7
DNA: TGCACCAGCAGCCAAGACCTGGGTGGTTGTGGGGCAGTGGGCGAGCAGTACTTC
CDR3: CTSSQDLGGCGAVGEQYF

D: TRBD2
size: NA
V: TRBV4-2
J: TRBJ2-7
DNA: TGTGCCAGCAGCCAAGAAGCGGGGGGCCAATACGAGCAGTACTTC
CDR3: CASSQEAGGQYEQYF

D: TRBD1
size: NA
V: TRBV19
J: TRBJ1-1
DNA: TGTGCCAGTAGTTCAGACAGGGGGCTAACTGAAGCTTTCTTT
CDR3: CASSSDRGLTEAFF

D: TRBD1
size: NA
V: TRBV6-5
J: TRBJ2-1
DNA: TGTGCCGCCCGGGACAGGGGGTTCAATGAGCAGTTCTTC
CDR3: CAARDRGFNEQFF

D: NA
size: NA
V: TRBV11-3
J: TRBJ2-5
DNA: TGTGCCAGCAGCTCCCGGGACAAAGAAAGGGAGACCCAGTACTTC
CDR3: CASSSRDKERETQYF

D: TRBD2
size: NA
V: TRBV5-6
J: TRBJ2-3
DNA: TGTGCCAGCAGCTTGGGACTAGCGAGTAACACAGATACGCAGTATTTT
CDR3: CASSLGLASNTDTQYF

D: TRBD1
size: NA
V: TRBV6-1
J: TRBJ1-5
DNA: TGTGCCAGCAGTGAATCGTTTGGGGGACAGGGACGTCAGCCCCAGCATTTT
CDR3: CASSESFGGQGRQPQHF

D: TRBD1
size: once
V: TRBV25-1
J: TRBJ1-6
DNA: TGTGCCAGCAGTGGCCCGAGGAAAGGGGGCAATAATTCACCCCTCCACTTT
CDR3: CASSGPRKGGNNSPLHF

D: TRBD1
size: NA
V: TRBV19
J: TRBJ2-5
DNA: TGTGCCAGTAGTATTATGGGGACAGGTCAAGAGACCCAGTACTTC
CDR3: CASSIMGTGQETQYF

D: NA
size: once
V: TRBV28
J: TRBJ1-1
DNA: TGTGCCAGCACTACCGGGGGGGACCCCGCCCTTATGAACACTGAAGCTTTCTTT
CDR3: CASTTGGDPALMNTEAFF

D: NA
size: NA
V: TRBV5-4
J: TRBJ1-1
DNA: TGTGCCAGCAGCTCCGGACACCCTGTGAACACTGAAGCTTTCTTT
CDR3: CASSSGHPVNTEAFF

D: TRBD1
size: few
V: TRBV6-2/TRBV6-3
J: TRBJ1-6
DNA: TGTGCCAGCAGTTACTCGTTCGGACAGGAAGATTCACCCCTCCACTTT
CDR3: CASSYSFGQEDSPLHF

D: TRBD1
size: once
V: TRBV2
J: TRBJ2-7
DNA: TGTGCCAGCAGTGAAAGAGAACTAAGGGACAGCCTCTCCTACGAGCAGTACTTC
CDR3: CASSERELRDSLSYEQYF

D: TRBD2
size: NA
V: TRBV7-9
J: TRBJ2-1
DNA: TGTGCCAGCAGCTCAACTTTAGCGGGGGGCCACTACAATGAGCAGTTCTTC
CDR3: CASSSTLAGGHYNEQFF